Listed here are 6 T cell receptor beta chains from one sample, sequenced in a study of blood T cell repertoires in COVID-19. Data came from immunoSEQ multiplex PCR; TCRdb stores just in-frame clones and leaves some out. Seen here are about 440,000 clones, roughly 91% observed once, and the top ten hold around 4.5%. The sequenced sample consisted of peripheral blood. Receptors originate from a woman aged 25-40 years with acute or convalescent COVID-19.

The chain carries TRBV24-1 and TRBJ2-1, with 7 bases matching TRBD1. J was trimmed by 6 bases and V by 1 base; bases with no gene match: 8. The CDR3 covers 16 residues. Germline lookup yields CDR1 KGHDR and CDR2 SFDVKD. CDR3 bases: TGTGCCACCAGTGATTTAATAGGGACAGAACCCAATGAGCAGTTCTTC. Amino acid sequence: CATSDLIGTEPNEQFF.

The rearrangement uses TRBV7-9 and TRBJ1-3, with TRBD1 matching over 9 bases. This CDR3 region has 18 residues. The germline V gene encodes CDR1 SEHNR and CDR2 FQNEAQ (reference sequence). With V trimmed by 5 bases and J by 0 bases, 11 bases remained unmatched. The CDR3, as DNA: TGTGCCAGCAGCCCCTCCCCCGACAGGGGGTACTCTGGAAACACCATATATTTT. This sequence encodes CASSPSPDRGYSGNTIYF.

This clone was seen once. The chain combines TRBV5-1 with TRBJ1-2; 9 bases agree with TRBD1. This CDR3 has 16 residues. Germline trimming cut 3 bases from V and 1 base from J; bases unmatched to any gene: 7. The germline V gene encodes CDR1 SGHRS and CDR2 YFSETQ. The CDR3 DNA sequence: TGCGCCAGCAGCTGGGGACAGGGTGAGGATAACTATGGCTACACCTTC. Translation: CASSWGQGEDNYGYTF.

The gene calls are TRBV7-9 and TRBJ1-1; weak D call: TRBD1 (6 bases). The germline CDR1 and CDR2 sequences are SEHNR and FQNEAQ (reference sequence). Between the trimmed V and J ends, which lost 5 bases and 1 base, there was a span of 14 bases. The CDR3 is 15 residues long. The CDR3 reads CASSPPRGANTEAFF. The DNA for the CDR3 is TGTGCCAGCAGCCCCCCACGGGGGGCGAACACTGAAGCTTTCTTT.

The chain employs TRBV6-5 and TRBJ2-7; no definite D call. Germline CDR1 and CDR2: MNHEY and SVGAGI. V was shortened by 6 bases and J by 3 bases, with 12 bases between the two germline ends. The CDR3 spans 13 residues. CDR3 nucleotide sequence: TGTGCCAGCAGCCGACAAAATAACTACGAGCAGTACTTC. Translated: CASSRQNNYEQYF.

The chain combines TRBV9 with TRBJ2-3, with a tentative D call TRBD2 (6 bases). The CDR3 loop spans 16 amino acids. Trimming shortened V by 2 bases and J by 6 bases, and 19 bases separated the two germline ends. Germline CDR1 is SGDLS and CDR2 is YYNGEE. Here the CDR3 DNA reads TGTGCCAGCAGCGTGGGGGGAAGCGACCTTATGGATACGCAGTATTTT. Translated, it gives CASSVGGSDLMDTQYF. Combining the CDR3 with reference TRBV9 and TRBJ2-3 gives the whole variable domain DSGVTQTPKHLITATGQRVTLRCSPRSGDLSVYWYQQSLDQGLQFLIQYYNGEERAKGNILERFSAQQFPDLHSELNLSSLELGDSALYFCASSVGGSDLMDTQYFGPGTRLTVL.